Below are 13 T cell receptor beta chains sequenced from a single sample in a study of T cells expressing NK-cell markers. Each CDR3 protein gets one entry in TCRdb, which reprocessed the 5' RACE reads and gives no DNA. The sample table includes roughly 390,000 distinct CDR3 sequences. Sequencing input: blood T cells: a sorted CD56 or NKG2C T cell subset, CD4+ or CD8+ T cells, or bulk PBMC T cells (not recorded which). Source of these receptors: a woman aged 45 to 65 in good health.

The V call is TRBV29-1, the J call TRBJ2-1; absent DNA, TCRdb's TRBD1 call cannot be checked. CDR3 length: 13 amino acids. Germline V gene data show CDR1 as SQVTM and CDR2 as ANQGSEA. CDR3 sequence: CSVGFGGGNEQFF.

The chain carries TRBV20-1 and TRBJ2-3; the D call from TCRdb, TRBD1, cannot be confirmed without DNA. Germline V lookup: CDR1 DFQATT, CDR2 SNEGSKA (reference sequence). The length of the CDR3 is 14 residues. This CDR3 is CSARVLQQADTQYF.

The V and J genes are TRBV27 and TRBJ2-2. Per the germline V gene, CDR1 is MNHEY and CDR2 is SMNVEV (reference sequence). This CDR3 comprises 14 residues. The CDR3 protein is CASSSFRNTGELFF.

CDR3 residues: CASSLRAGQETQYF. V and J are TRBV7-8 and TRBJ2-5; the D gene TCRdb calls, TRBD1, cannot be checked with no DNA. From germline, CDR1 is SGHVS and CDR2 FQNEAQ. This CDR3 contains 14 residues.

The chain carries TRBV5-1 and TRBJ2-7; the D gene TCRdb calls, TRBD2, cannot be checked with no DNA. The length of the CDR3 is 15 residues. The germline V gene has CDR1 SGHRS and CDR2 YFSETQ. This CDR3 reads CASSTTSGAYYEQYF.

This chain links TRBV12-3 or TRBV12-4 with TRBJ2-1; TCRdb selects TRBD2, and the lack of DNA leaves this call unchecked. The CDR3 consists of 17 residues. This CDR3 is CASSPGTSGNPYNEQFF.

This chain joins TRBV5-1 and TRBJ1-1; TCRdb picks TRBD1, but there is no DNA to check that call. The CDR3 is 16 amino acids. CDR1 and CDR2 (germline): SGHRS, YFSETQ. The CDR3: CASSPSDRSRNTEAFF. Using reference TRBV5-1 and TRBJ1-1 for the parts outside the CDR3, the full variable domain is KAGVTQTPRYLIKTRGQQVTLSCSPISGHRSVSWYQQTPGQGLQFLFEYFSETQRNKGNFPGRFSGRQFSNSRSEMNVSTLELGDSALYLCASSPSDRSRNTEAFFGQGTRLTVV.

This sequence joins TRBV5-5 and TRBJ2-2; the TCRdb D gene call, TRBD1, has no DNA to confirm it. From germline, CDR1 is SGHKS and CDR2 YYEKEE (reference sequence). This CDR3 is 16 amino acids long. The CDR3: CASSPPGQEFTGELFF.

The chain uses TRBV12-3 or TRBV12-4 and TRBJ2-2; TCRdb's assignment of TRBD2 cannot be checked, as there is no DNA. The CDR3 runs 14 residues. The CDR3 sequence is CASSLEEGTGELFF.

This CDR3 is CASDSRGGLAGNTIYF. The chain couples TRBV2 to TRBJ1-3. Looked up from germline, CDR1 is SNHLY and CDR2 is FYNNEI. This CDR3 contains 16 residues.

The chain joins TRBV9 to TRBJ1-3. In germline, CDR1 is SGDLS, CDR2 YYNGEE. The CDR3 is 15 amino acids. The CDR3 sequence: CASSVHFNSGNTIYF.

The chain uses TRBV24-1 and TRBJ2-2; TCRdb indicates TRBD1, and absent DNA this call remains unverified. This CDR3 comprises 16 residues. CDR1 is KGHDR, CDR2 SFDVKD, per germline. CDR3: CATSEPQGAVAGELFF.

This rearrangement joins TRBV27 to TRBJ2-6; TCRdb outputs TRBD1, but without DNA this stays unchecked. The germline CDR1 and CDR2 sequences are MNHEY and SMNVEV (reference sequence). This CDR3 has 16 residues. CDR3 amino acids: CASSAGGAAGANVLTF.